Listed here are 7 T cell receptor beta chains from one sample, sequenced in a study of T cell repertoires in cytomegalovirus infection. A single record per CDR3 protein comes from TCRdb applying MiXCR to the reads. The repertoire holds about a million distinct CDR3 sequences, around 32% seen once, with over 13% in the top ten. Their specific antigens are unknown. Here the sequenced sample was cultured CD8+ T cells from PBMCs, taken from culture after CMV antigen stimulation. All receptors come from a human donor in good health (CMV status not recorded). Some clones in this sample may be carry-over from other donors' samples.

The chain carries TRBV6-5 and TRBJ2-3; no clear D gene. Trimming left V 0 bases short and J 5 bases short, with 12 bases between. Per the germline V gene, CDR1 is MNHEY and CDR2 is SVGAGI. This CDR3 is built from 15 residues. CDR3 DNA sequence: TGTGCCAGCAGTTACTCGGGGTGGGGTCAAGATACGCAGTATTTT. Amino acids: CASSYSGWGQDTQYF.

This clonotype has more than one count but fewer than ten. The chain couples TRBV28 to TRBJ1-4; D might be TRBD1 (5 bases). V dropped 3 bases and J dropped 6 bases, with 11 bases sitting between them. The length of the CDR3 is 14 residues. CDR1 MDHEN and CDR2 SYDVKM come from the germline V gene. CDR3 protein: CASSLRGVDEKLFF. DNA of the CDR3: TGTGCCAGCAGTTTGCGGGGCGTTGATGAAAAACTGTTTTTT.

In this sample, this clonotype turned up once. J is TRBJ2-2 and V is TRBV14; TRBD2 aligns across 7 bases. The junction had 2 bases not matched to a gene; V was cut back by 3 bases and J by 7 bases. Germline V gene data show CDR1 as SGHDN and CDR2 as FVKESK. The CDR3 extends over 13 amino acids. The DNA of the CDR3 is TGTGCCAGCAGCCAGAGCGGGAACGGGGAGCTGTTTTTT. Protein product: CASSQSGNGELFF.

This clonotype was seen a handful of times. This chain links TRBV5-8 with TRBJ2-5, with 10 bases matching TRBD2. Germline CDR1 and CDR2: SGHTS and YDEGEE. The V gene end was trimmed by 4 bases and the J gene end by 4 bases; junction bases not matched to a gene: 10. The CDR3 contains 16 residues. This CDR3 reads CASSIGLADASETQYF. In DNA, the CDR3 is TGTGCCAGCAGCATTGGACTAGCGGACGCGTCAGAGACCCAGTACTTC. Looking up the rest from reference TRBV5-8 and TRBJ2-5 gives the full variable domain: EAGVTQSPTHLIKTRGQQATLRCSPISGHTSVYWYQQALGLGLQFLLWYDEGEERNRGNFPPRFSGRQFPNYSSELNVNALELEDSALYLCASSIGLADASETQYFGPGTRLLVL.

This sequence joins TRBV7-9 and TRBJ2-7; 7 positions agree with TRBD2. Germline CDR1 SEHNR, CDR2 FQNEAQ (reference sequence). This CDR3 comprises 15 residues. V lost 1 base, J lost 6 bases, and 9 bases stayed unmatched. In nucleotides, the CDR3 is TGTGCCAGCAGCTTAGGGGGGGGGACCTCACTCGAGCAGTACGTC. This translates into CASSLGGGTSLEQYV.

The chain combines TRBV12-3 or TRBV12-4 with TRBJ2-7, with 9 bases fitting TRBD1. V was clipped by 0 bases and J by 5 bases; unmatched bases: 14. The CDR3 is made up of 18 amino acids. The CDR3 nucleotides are TGTGCCAGCAGTTTAGCTTTTAGTTTTTATACAGGGGGCAACGAGCAGTACTTC. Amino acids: CASSLAFSFYTGGNEQYF.

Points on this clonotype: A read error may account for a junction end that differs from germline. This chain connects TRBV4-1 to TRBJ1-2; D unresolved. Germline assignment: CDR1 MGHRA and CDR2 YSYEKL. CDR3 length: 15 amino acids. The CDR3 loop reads CANSQDGGSNYGYTF. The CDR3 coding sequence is TGCGCCAACAGCCAAGATGGAGGGTCAAACTATGGCTACACCTTC.